The table lists the clone carrying this TCR beta chain with a few counts. The antigen is undetermined. The germline gives CDR1 SGDLS, CDR2 YYNGEE. The CDR3 covers 17 residues. Then a second PCR, running roughly 6 to 11 cycles, was carried out with a sample-barcoded 5' primer and a J-beta primer mix. TCRdb re-derived calls from the 5' RACE reads in MiXCR, one entry per CDR3 protein. The sample shows around 1,000,000 distinct CDR3 sequences, almost 25% of them seen only once. These data belong to a study of blood T cells in healthy people across ages. Study-level points and caveats: Higher naive T cell percentage went strongly together with higher TCR beta diversity. Older individuals had lower TCR beta diversity per million T cells (the decline was roughly linear).

The data also belong to a second study, concerning T cells of mothers and their children. This second study says: A few mothers and their six children, all healthy Caucasians, donated. The TCR beta CDR3 read count exceeded 8 million for each mother and was several million for each child.

The sequence derives from a girl aged 2-10 years in good health. The sequencing input was blood. This chain connects TRBV9 to TRBJ2-5; TRBD2 aligns across 11 bases. The closer fit of TRBJ2-1 to the DNA end suggests the J call may be wrong. The CDR3 here is CASSVVPGTSGNNEQFF. The CDR3 DNA is TGTGCCAGCAGCGTAGTCCCCGGGACTAGCGGAAACAATGAGCAGTTCTTC.